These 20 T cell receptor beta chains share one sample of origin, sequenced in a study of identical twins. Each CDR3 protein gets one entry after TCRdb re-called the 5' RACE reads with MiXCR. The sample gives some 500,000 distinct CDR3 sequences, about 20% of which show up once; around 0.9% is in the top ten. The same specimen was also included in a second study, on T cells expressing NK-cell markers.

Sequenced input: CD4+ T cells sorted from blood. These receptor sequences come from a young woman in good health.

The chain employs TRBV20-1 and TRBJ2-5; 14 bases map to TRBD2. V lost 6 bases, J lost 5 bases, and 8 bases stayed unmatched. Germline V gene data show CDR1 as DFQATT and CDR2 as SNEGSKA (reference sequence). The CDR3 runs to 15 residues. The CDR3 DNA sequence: TGCAGTGCCCAAGGGACTAGCGGGAGCCATGAGACCCAGTACTTC. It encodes CSAQGTSGSHETQYF.

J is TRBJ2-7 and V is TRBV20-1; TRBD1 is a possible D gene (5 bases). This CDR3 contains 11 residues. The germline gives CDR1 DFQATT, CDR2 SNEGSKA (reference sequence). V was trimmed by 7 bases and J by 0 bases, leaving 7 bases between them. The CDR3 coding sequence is TGCAGTGTACAGGACTCCTACGAGCAGTACTTC. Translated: CSVQDSYEQYF.

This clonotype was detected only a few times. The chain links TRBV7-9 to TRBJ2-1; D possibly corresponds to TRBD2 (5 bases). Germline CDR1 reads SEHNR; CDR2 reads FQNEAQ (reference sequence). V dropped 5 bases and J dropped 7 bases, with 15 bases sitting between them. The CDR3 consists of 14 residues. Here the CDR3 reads CASSEAGHANEQFF. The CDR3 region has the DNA TGTGCCAGCAGCGAGGCGGGTCATGCGAATGAGCAGTTCTTC.

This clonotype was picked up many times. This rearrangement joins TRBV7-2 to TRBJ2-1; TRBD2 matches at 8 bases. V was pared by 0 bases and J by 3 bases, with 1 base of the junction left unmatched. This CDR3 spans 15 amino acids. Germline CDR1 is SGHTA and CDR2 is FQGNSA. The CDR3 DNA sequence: TGTGCCAGCAGCTTAGCTAGCGGGGTCTACAATGAGCAGTTCTTC. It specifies CASSLASGVYNEQFF.

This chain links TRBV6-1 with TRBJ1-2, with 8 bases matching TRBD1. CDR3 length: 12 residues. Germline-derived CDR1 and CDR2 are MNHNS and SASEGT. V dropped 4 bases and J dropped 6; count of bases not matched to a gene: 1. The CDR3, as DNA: TGTGCCAGCAGTGGACAGGGGCATGGCTACACCTTC. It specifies CASSGQGHGYTF.

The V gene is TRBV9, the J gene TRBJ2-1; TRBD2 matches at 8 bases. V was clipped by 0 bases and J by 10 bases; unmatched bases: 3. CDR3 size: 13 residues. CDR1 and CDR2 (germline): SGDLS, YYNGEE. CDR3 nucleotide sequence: TGTGCCAGCAGCGTAGCGGGGGGGATCGAGCAGTTCTTC. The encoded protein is CASSVAGGIEQFF.

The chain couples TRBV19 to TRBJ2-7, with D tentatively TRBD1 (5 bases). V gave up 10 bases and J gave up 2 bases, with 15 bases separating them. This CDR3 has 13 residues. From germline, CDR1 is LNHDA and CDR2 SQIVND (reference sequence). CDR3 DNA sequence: TGTGCCACTACAGGAGCCAGACCCTACGAGCAGTACTTC. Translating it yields CATTGARPYEQYF.

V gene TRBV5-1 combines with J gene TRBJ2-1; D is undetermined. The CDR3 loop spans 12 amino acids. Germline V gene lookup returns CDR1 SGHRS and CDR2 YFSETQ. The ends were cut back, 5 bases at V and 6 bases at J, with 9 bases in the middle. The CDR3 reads CASRQMFNEQFF. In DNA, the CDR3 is TGCGCCAGCAGGCAGATGTTCAATGAGCAGTTCTTC.

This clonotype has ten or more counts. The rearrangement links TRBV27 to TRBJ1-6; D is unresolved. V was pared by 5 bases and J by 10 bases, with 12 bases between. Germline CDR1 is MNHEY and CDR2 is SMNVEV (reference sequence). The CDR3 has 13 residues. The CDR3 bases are TGTGCCAGCAGTCCCATTGAGAGCTCACCCCTCCACTTT. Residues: CASSPIESSPLHF.

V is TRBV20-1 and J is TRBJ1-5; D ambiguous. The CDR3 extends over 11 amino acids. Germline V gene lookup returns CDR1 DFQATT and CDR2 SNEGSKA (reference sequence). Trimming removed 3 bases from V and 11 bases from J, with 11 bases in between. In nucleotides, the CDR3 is TGCAGTGCTAGGGTAGGACGGTCCCAGCATTTT. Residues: CSARVGRSQHF.

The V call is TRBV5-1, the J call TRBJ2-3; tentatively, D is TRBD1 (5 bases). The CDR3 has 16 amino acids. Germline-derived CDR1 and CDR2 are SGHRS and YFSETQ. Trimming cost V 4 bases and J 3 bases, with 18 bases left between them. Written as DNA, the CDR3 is TGCGCCAGCAGCCAGGGTCTTTGGCGTACGACAGATACGCAGTATTTT. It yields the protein CASSQGLWRTTDTQYF.

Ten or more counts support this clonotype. The CDR3 loop is CSAQAGPKDTQYF. CDR3 DNA: TGCAGTGCACAGGCGGGGCCCAAAGATACGCAGTATTTT. The genes are TRBV20-1 and TRBJ2-3; a weak D match, TRBD2 (6 bases). V was clipped by 6 bases and J by 5 bases, with 15 bases between them. This CDR3 spans 13 amino acids. The germline CDR1 and CDR2 sequences are DFQATT and SNEGSKA (reference sequence).

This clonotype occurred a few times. In DNA form, the CDR3 reads TGCGCCAGCAGCTTGGGCATTAGCGGGCGACAAGAGACCCAGTACTTC. Its protein product is CASSLGISGRQETQYF. The chain couples TRBV5-1 to TRBJ2-5; 7 bases are a match to TRBD2. V lost 0 bases to trimming and J lost 2 bases; unmatched junction nucleotides: 7. The CDR3 runs to 16 residues. Germline assignment: CDR1 SGHRS and CDR2 YFSETQ.

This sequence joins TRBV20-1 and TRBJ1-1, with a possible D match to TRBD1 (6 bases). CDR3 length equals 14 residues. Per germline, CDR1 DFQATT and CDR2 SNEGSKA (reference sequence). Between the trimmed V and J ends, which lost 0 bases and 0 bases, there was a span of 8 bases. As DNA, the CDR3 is TGCAGTGCTAGAGAAGGGGGAATGAACACTGAAGCTTTCTTT. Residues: CSAREGGMNTEAFF.

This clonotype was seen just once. Here the CDR3 reads CASSLDAGARLGGYTF. CDR3 sequence (DNA): TGTGCCAGCAGCTTGGACGCTGGGGCACGCCTCGGAGGCTACACCTTC. This chain joins TRBV5-6 and TRBJ1-2, with a weak D call TRBD1 (5 bases). V dropped 0 bases and J dropped 8 bases, with 20 bases sitting between them. The CDR3 has 16 residues. The germline gives CDR1 SGHDT, CDR2 YYEEEE.

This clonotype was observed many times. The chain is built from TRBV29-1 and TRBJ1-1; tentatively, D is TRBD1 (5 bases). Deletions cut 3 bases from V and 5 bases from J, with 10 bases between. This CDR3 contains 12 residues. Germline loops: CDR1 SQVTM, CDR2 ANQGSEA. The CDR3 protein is CSVDRGRTEAFF. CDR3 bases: TGCAGCGTTGATCGGGGACGGACTGAAGCTTTCTTT.

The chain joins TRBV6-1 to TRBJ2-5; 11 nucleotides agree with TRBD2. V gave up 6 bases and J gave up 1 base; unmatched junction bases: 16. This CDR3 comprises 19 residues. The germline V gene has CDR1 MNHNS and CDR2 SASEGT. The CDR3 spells CASSRGFAISGRAQETQYF. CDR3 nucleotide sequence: TGTGCCAGCAGCCGTGGTTTTGCGATTAGCGGGAGGGCCCAAGAGACCCAGTACTTC.

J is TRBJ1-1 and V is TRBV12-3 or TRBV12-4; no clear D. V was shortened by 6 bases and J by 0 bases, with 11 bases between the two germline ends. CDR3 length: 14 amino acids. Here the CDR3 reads CASSYITVNTEAFF. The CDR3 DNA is TGTGCCAGCAGCTACATTACGGTGAACACTGAAGCTTTCTTT.

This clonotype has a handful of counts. The CDR3 nucleotides are TGTGCCAGCTCACCATCGAGCTGGGAGACCCAGTACTTC. This encodes CASSPSSWETQYF. V is TRBV18 and J is TRBJ2-5; no reliable D call. CDR3 length: 13 amino acids. Germline-derived CDR1 and CDR2 are KGHSH and LQKENI. The germline V and J ends were trimmed by 2 bases and 5 bases, with 9 bases remaining between them.

Here the CDR3 reads CASAPRGGDTQYF. The CDR3 DNA follows: TGTGCCAGCGCCCCTAGGGGAGGGGATACGCAGTATTTT. The J gene is TRBJ2-3, the V gene TRBV7-2; the match to TRBD2 covers 7 bases. The germline gives CDR1 SGHTA, CDR2 FQGNSA. The junction had 8 bases not matched to a gene; V was cut back by 8 bases and J by 6 bases. The length of the CDR3 is 13 residues.